These T cell receptor beta chains were read from a single sample in a study of OX40 agonist ivuxolimab in advanced cancers. Here immunoSEQ multiplex PCR was the method, and the copy in TCRdb shows in-frame clones only, minus some. Counted here are about 38,000 clones, 60% to 85% occurring once; the ten biggest clones make up about 12%. The sequenced sample was CD4+ or CD8+ T cells sorted from blood, obtained in a trial of the OX40 agonist ivuxolimab. All receptors come from an adult with an advanced solid tumor such as melanoma, head and neck, liver or kidney cancer. CDR3s include the opening cysteine and the closing phenylalanine or tryptophan. The D gene is left open where the match is weak. Only some rows state a clone size, as once, few, many or a class for expanded clones.

cdr3_aa: CASSVGPKQGYGGYTF
cdr3_nt: TGTGCCAGCAGCGTAGGTCCCAAACAGGGATATGGTGGCTACACCTTC
d_call: -
v_call: TRBV9
clone_size: medium-sized
j_call: TRBJ1-2

cdr3_aa: CASSFYRDGYTF
cdr3_nt: TGTGCCAGCAGCTTTTACAGGGACGGCTACACCTTC
d_call: -
v_call: TRBV7-9
clone_size: -
j_call: TRBJ1-2

cdr3_aa: CASSSRSGTQETQYF
cdr3_nt: TGTGCCAGCTCATCTAGGTCAGGGACGCAAGAGACCCAGTACTTC
d_call: -
v_call: TRBV18
clone_size: -
j_call: TRBJ2-5

cdr3_aa: CASSLGTGREQYF
cdr3_nt: TGCGCCAGCAGCTTGGGGACAGGGCGCGAGCAGTACTTC
d_call: TRBD1
v_call: TRBV5-1
clone_size: -
j_call: TRBJ2-7

cdr3_aa: CASYDLRQGVYGYTF
cdr3_nt: TGTGCCAGCTACGACCTCAGACAGGGCGTCTATGGCTACACCTTC
d_call: TRBD1
v_call: TRBV28
clone_size: -
j_call: TRBJ1-2

cdr3_aa: CASSFPGLGLTSTDTQYF
cdr3_nt: TGTGCCAGCAGCTTCCCGGGACTAGGCCTTACTAGCACAGATACGCAGTATTTT
d_call: TRBD2
v_call: TRBV11-2
clone_size: -
j_call: TRBJ2-3

cdr3_aa: CVSRIPGQGSQPQHF
cdr3_nt: TGTGTCAGCAGAATTCCGGGACAGGGAAGCCAGCCCCAGCATTTT
d_call: TRBD1
v_call: TRBV28
clone_size: -
j_call: TRBJ1-5

cdr3_aa: CASSLKANYGYTF
cdr3_nt: TGTGCCAGCAGTCTCAAAGCGAACTATGGCTACACCTTC
d_call: -
v_call: TRBV28
clone_size: -
j_call: TRBJ1-2

cdr3_aa: CASPDRVRVREQYF
cdr3_nt: TGTGCCAGCCCCGACAGGGTTCGTGTACGCGAGCAGTACTTC
d_call: TRBD1
v_call: TRBV5-8
clone_size: -
j_call: TRBJ2-7

cdr3_aa: CSVLGADYGYTF
cdr3_nt: TGCAGCGTTCTGGGGGCGGACTATGGCTACACCTTC
d_call: -
v_call: TRBV29-1
clone_size: once
j_call: TRBJ1-2